This T cell receptor beta chain derives from a study of blood T cell repertoires in COVID-19. About the research overall: Material from acute and convalescent COVID-19 was sourced from the United States, Italy and Spain. The analysed material was cDNA or gDNA that came from T cells, B-cell-depleted T cells, or PBMCs.

Trimming removed 0 bases from V and 10 bases from J; junction bases left unmatched: 11. The CDR3 length is 15 residues. Germline V lookup: CDR1 LNHDA, CDR2 SQIVND (reference sequence). Original methodology: Reference gene primers were amplified, and this amplification served to estimate nucleated cell counts. The table came from immunoSEQ multiplex PCR; TCRdb's copy has only in-frame clones and leaves some out. V and J calls plus clone size are reproduced from that table; the DNA served to infer D and trimming. This table holds 400,000 to 500,000 clones, about nine tenths found once. This receptor was obtained from a woman aged 30 to 39 with active or convalescent COVID-19. V is TRBV19 and J is TRBJ1-1; 7 bases are shared with TRBD1. The sequenced material came from peripheral blood. CDR3 amino acids: CASSIDRWTGKGAFF. The CDR3 bases are TGTGCCAGTAGTATAGATCGTTGGACAGGCAAAGGAGCTTTCTTT.